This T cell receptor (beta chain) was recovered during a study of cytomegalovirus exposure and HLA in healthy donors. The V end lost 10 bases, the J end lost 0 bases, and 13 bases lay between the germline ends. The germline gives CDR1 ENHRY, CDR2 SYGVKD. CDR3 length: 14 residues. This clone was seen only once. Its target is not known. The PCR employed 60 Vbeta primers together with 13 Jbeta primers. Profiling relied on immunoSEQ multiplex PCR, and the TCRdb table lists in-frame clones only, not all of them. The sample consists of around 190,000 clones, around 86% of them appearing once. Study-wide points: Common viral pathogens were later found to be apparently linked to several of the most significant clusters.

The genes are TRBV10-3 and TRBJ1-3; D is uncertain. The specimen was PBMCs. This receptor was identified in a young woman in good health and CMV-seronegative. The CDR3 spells CATSPLISGNTIYF. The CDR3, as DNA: TGTGCCACATCCCCCCTAATCTCTGGAAACACCATATATTTT.